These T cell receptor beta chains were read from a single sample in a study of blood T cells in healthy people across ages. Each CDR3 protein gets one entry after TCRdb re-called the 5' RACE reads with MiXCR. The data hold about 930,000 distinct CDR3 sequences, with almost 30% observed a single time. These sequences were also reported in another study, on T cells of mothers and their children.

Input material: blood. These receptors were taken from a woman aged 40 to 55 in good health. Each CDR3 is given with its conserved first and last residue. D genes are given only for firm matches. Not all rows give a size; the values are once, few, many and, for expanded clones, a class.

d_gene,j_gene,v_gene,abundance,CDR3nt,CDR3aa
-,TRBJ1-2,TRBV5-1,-,TGCGCCAGCAGCTCCCTGGACGGACGATATGGCTACACCTTC,CASSSLDGRYGYTF
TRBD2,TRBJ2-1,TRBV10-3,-,TGTGCCATCAGTAAGAGCGGGAGGGCTGACGAGCAGTTCTTC,CAISKSGRADEQFF
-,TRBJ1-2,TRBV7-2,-,TGTGCCAGCAGCCCCCTAACCCCAGGGGTGGGTGGCTACACCTTC,CASSPLTPGVGGYTF
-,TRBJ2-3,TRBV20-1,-,TGCAGTGCTAGAGCCAGCGTCAAAGATACGCAGTATTTT,CSARASVKDTQYF
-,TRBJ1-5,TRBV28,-,TGTGCCAGCAGTTTAACCGACAGTAGCAATCAGCCCCAGCATTTT,CASSLTDSSNQPQHF
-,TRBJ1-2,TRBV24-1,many,TGTGCCACCAGTGATGCTTCCTATGGCTACACCTTC,CATSDASYGYTF
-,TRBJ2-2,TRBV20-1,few,TGCAGTGCTAGCTCAGTGCTCGGGACCGGGGAGCTGTTTTTT,CSASSVLGTGELFF
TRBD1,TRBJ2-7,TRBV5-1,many,TGCGCCAGTAAACCGGGACAGGGACCCTACGAGCAGTACTTC,CASKPGQGPYEQYF
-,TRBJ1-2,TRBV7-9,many,TGTGCCGGTCAGGGCGATGGCTACACCTTC,CAGQGDGYTF
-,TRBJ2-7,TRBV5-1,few,TGCGCCAGCAGCCCAGAACCGGGGAGTTCCTACGAGCAGTACTTC,CASSPEPGSSYEQYF
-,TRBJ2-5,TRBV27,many,TGTGCCAGCAGTGCCACCGGGACACAGAAAGAGACCCAGTACTTC,CASSATGTQKETQYF
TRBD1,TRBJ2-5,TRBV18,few,TGTGCCAGCTCATCCGCGACAGGGGTACAAGAGACCCAGTACTTC,CASSSATGVQETQYF
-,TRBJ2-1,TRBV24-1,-,TGTGCCACCAGTGATTACAACTACAATGAGCAGTTCTTC,CATSDYNYNEQFF
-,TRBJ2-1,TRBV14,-,TGTGCCAGCAGCCAAGGGGTCAGGGGCTCCTACAATGAGCAGTTCTTC,CASSQGVRGSYNEQFF
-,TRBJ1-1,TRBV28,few,TGTGCCAGCAGGTGGGGGGAGGGATTAGTAGGGAACACTGAAGCTTTCTTT,CASRWGEGLVGNTEAFF